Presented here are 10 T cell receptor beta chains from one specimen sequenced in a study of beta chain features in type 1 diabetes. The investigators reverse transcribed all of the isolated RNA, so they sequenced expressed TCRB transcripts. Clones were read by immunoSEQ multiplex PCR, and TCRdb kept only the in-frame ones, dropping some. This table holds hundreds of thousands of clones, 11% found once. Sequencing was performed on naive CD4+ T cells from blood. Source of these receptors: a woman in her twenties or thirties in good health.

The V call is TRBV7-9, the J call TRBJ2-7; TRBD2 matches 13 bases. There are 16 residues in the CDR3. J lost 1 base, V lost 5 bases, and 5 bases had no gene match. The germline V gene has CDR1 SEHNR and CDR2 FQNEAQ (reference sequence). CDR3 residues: CASSLRTSGGSYEQYF. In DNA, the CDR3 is TGTGCCAGCAGCCTTAGGACTAGCGGGGGATCCTACGAGCAGTACTTC.

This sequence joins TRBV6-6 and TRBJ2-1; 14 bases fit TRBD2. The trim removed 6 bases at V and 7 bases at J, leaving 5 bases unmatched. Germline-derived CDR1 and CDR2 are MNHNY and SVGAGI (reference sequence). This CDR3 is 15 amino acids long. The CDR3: CASRAGTSGRNEQFF. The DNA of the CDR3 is TGTGCCAGCAGAGCCGGGACTAGCGGGAGAAATGAGCAGTTCTTC.

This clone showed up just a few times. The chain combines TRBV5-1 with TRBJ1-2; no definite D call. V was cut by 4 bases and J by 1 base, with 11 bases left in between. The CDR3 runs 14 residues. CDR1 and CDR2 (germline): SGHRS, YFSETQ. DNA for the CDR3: TGCGCCAGCAGCCCGCAGGATCTTAACTATGGCTACACCTTC. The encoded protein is CASSPQDLNYGYTF.

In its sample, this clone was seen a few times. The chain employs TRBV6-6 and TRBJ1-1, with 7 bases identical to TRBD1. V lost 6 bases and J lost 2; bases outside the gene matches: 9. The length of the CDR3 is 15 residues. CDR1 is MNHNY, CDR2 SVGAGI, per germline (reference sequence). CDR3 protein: CASSYTGDGNTEAFF. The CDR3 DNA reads TGTGCCAGCAGCTACACAGGGGACGGTAACACTGAAGCTTTCTTT.

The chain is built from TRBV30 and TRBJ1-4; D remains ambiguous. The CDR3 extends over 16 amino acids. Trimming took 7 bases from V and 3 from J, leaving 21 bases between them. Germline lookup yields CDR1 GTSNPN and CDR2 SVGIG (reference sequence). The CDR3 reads CAYAGRVIVANEKLFF. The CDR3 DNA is TGTGCCTACGCCGGGAGAGTGATTGTGGCTAATGAAAAACTGTTTTTT.

In DNA form, the CDR3 reads TGTGCCAGCAGCGCAACGGGGTATAATGAAAAACTGTTTTTT. This gives the protein CASSATGYNEKLFF. The genes are TRBV9 and TRBJ1-4; D gene uncertain. Trimming removed 3 bases from V and 4 bases from J, with 10 bases in between. Germline assignment: CDR1 SGDLS and CDR2 YYNGEE. CDR3 length equals 14 residues.

The CDR3 coding sequence is TGTGCCAGCTCATCAACGACAGGGGGCGAGGAAAAACTGTTTTTT. This encodes CASSSTTGGEEKLFF. The genes are TRBV18 and TRBJ1-4; TRBD1 matches 10 bases. The CDR3 length is 15 residues. Germline V gene data show CDR1 as KGHSH and CDR2 as LQKENI. Unmatched junction bases numbered 8, after V lost 5 bases and J lost 8 bases.

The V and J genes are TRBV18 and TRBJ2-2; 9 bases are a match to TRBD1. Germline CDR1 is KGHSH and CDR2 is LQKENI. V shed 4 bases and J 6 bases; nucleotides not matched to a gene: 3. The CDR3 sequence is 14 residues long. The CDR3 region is CASSRDRVPGELFF. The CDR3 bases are TGTGCCAGCTCACGGGACAGGGTACCCGGGGAGCTGTTTTTT.

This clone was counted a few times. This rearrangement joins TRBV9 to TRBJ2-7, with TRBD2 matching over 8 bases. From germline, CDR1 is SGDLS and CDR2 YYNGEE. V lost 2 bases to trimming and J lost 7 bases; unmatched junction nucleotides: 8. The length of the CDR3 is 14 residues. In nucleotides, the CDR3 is TGTGCCAGCAGCGTGGACAGCGGGAGAACGGAGCAGTACTTC. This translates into CASSVDSGRTEQYF. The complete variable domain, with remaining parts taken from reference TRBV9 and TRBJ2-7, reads DSGVTQTPKHLITATGQRVTLRCSPRSGDLSVYWYQQSLDQGLQFLIQYYNGEERAKGNILERFSAQQFPDLHSELNLSSLELGDSALYFCASSVDSGRTEQYFGPGTRLTVT.

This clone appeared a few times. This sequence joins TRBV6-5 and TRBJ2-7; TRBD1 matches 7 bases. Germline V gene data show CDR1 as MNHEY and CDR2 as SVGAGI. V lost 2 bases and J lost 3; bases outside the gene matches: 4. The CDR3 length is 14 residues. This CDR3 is CASSYLGGSYEQYF. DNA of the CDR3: TGTGCCAGCAGTTACCTAGGGGGCAGCTACGAGCAGTACTTC.